A single sample gave rise to the 27 T cell receptor beta chains below, sequenced in a study of shared clonotypes between healthy human individuals. Sequencing used immunoSEQ multiplex PCR; TCRdb keeps in-frame clones, though not all of them. The repertoire holds 700,000 to 950,000 clones, with approximately 97% as singletons. Naive CD8 cells, CD45RO-negative and positively selected for CCR7, excluded terminally differentiated effector memory CD45RA+ cells. Sequencing input: naive CD8+ T cells sorted from blood. Every receptor here comes from a man aged 25 to 40 in good health.

This chain connects TRBV7-9 to TRBJ2-1; 12 nucleotides line up with TRBD2. From germline, CDR1 is SEHNR and CDR2 FQNEAQ (reference sequence). The CDR3 loop spans 16 amino acids. The V gene end was trimmed by 5 bases and the J gene end by 2 bases; junction bases not matched to a gene: 4. CDR3 in DNA: TGTGCCAGCAGCCTTCGGACTAGCGGGACCTACAATGAGCAGTTCTTC. This encodes CASSLRTSGTYNEQFF. The whole variable domain, remainder taken from reference TRBV7-9 and TRBJ2-1, is DTGVSQNPRHKITKRGQNVTFRCDPISEHNRLYWYRQTLGQGPEFLTYFQNEAQLEKSRLLSDRFSAERPKGSFSTLEIQRTEQGDSAMYLCASSLRTSGTYNEQFFGPGTRLTVL.

This rearrangement joins TRBV7-9 to TRBJ2-1, with 7 bases fitting TRBD1. The CDR3 spans 13 residues. Germline assignment: CDR1 SEHNR and CDR2 FQNEAQ (reference sequence). V shed 5 bases, J shed 5 bases, and the junction held 3 bases outside the gene matches. CDR3 coding DNA: TGTGCCAGCAGCGATGGGACAGACAATGAGCAGTTCTTC. Translation gives CASSDGTDNEQFF.

As regards this clone: Other DNA variants within this sample encode the same CDR3. The chain has TRBV11-2 and TRBJ2-7, with D unclear. CDR1 SGHAT and CDR2 FQNNGV come from the germline V gene. Deletions cut 0 bases from V and 4 bases from J, with 4 bases between. This CDR3 has 12 amino acids. CDR3 sequence: CASSLDPYEQYF. The DNA of the CDR3 is TGTGCCAGCAGCTTAGACCCATACGAGCAGTACTTC. The whole variable domain, filled in from reference TRBV11-2 and TRBJ2-7, reads EAGVAQSPRYKIIEKRQSVAFWCNPISGHATLYWYQQILGQGPKLLIQFQNNGVVDDSQLPKDRFSAERLKGVDSTLKIQPAKLEDSAVYLCASSLDPYEQYFGPGTRLTVT.

The chain recombines TRBV10-2 with TRBJ2-2; tentative D call: TRBD1 (5 bases). Germline V gene data show CDR1 as WSHSY and CDR2 as SAAADI. Deletions cut 3 bases from V and 6 bases from J, with 8 bases between. This CDR3 spans 13 amino acids. CDR3 in amino acids: CASSEQVAGELFF. CDR3 bases: TGCGCCAGCAGTGAACAGGTCGCCGGGGAGCTGTTTTTT.

On this clone itself: The sample carries other DNA sequences with the same CDR3. The chain couples TRBV5-1 to TRBJ2-1; D unclear. V lost 2 bases and J lost 7, with 4 bases in between. Germline V gene lookup returns CDR1 SGHRS and CDR2 YFSETQ. The CDR3 is 11 amino acids. The CDR3 region has the DNA TGCGCCAGCAGCTTTACTAATGAGCAGTTCTTC. It encodes CASSFTNEQFF.

The chain is built from TRBV7-9 and TRBJ2-7, with D perhaps being TRBD1 or TRBD2 (5 bases each). CDR3 length: 14 amino acids. From germline, CDR1 is SEHNR and CDR2 FQNEAQ (reference sequence). Trimming removed 5 bases at V and 3 bases at J, with 14 bases between. This CDR3 reads CASSTRDRYYEQYF. Written as DNA, the CDR3 is TGTGCCAGCAGCACCCGGGACCGATACTACGAGCAGTACTTC.

This clone was picked up one time. The gene calls are TRBV11-2 and TRBJ2-7; 9 bases map to TRBD1. Germline lookup yields CDR1 SGHAT and CDR2 FQNNGV. V shed 5 bases and J 2 bases; nucleotides not matched to a gene: 7. The CDR3 sequence is 15 residues long. CDR3 bases: TGTGCCAGCAGCCTCCGGGACAGGGCCCCCTACGAGCAGTACTTC. This gives the protein CASSLRDRAPYEQYF.

This chain joins TRBV7-2 and TRBJ1-1, with a possible D match to TRBD1 (6 bases). Between the trimmed V and J ends, which lost 3 bases and 5 bases, there was a span of 13 bases. This CDR3 has 14 residues. Germline assignment: CDR1 SGHTA and CDR2 FQGNSA. This chain's CDR3 is CASSFRGAYTEAFF. The CDR3 bases are TGTGCCAGCAGCTTCCGGGGGGCGTATACTGAAGCTTTCTTT.

The rearrangement joins TRBV29-1 to TRBJ2-3; 11 bases map to TRBD2. The V and J ends lost 7 bases and 6 bases, in that order; junction bases with no gene match: 9. The CDR3 extends over 14 amino acids. Germline lookup yields CDR1 SQVTM and CDR2 ANQGSEA. CDR3 sequence (DNA): TGCAGCGGAGTACTAGCGGGGGTCTGGGATACGCAGTATTTT. It specifies CSGVLAGVWDTQYF.

Details on this clone: This sample also contains other DNA sequences that code for the same CDR3. This rearrangement joins TRBV5-1 to TRBJ2-7; possible D gene TRBD1, 6 bases. Trimming removed 0 bases from V and 1 base from J, with 8 bases in between. CDR1 is SGHRS and CDR2 is YFSETQ in the germline V gene. CDR3 length: 14 residues. CDR3 nucleotides: TGCGCCAGCAGCTTGGCCACAGGGTCCTACGAGCAGTACTTC. Translation: CASSLATGSYEQYF.

J is TRBJ2-7 and V is TRBV29-1; D may match TRBD1 or TRBD2 (5 bases each). Germline V CDR1 and CDR2: SQVTM, ANQGSEA. This CDR3 has 14 amino acids. The V end was cut by 1 base, the J end by 4 bases, with 14 bases between. The CDR3 sequence: CSVEGGLGVYEQYF. CDR3 in DNA: TGCAGCGTTGAAGGAGGACTGGGGGTTTACGAGCAGTACTTC.

The chain combines TRBV27 with TRBJ2-7; 10 bases are shared with TRBD2. V was clipped by 5 bases and J by 2 bases; unmatched bases: 3. Germline-derived CDR1 and CDR2 are MNHEY and SMNVEV (reference sequence). The CDR3 is 14 amino acids. The CDR3 DNA reads TGTGCCAGCAGTATCAGCGGGAGGGCCTACGAGCAGTACTTC. It encodes CASSISGRAYEQYF.

This chain uses TRBV27 with TRBJ2-7; 8 positions match TRBD2. The CDR3 loop spans 16 amino acids. V was pared by 4 bases and J by 4 bases, with 12 bases of the junction left unmatched. CDR1 MNHEY and CDR2 SMNVEV come from the germline V gene (reference sequence). The CDR3 sequence is CASSSWKSGSGYEQYF. DNA for the CDR3: TGTGCCAGCAGTTCATGGAAAAGCGGGAGTGGTTACGAGCAGTACTTC.

CDR3 sequence reads: CASRNTVNTEAFF. The CDR3, as DNA: TGTGCCAGCAGAAACACGGTGAACACTGAAGCTTTCTTT. V and J are TRBV11-1 and TRBJ1-1; D unclear. The CDR3 length is 13 residues. Germline values: CDR1 SGHAT, CDR2 FQDESV (reference sequence). The V end was cut by 6 bases, the J end by 0 bases, with 8 bases between.

The sample holds a few counts of this clone. The chain recombines TRBV30 with TRBJ1-4; D is perhaps TRBD1 (6 bases). The V gene's germline CDR1 is GTSNPN and CDR2 SVGIG (reference sequence). CDR3 length: 15 amino acids. V dropped 3 bases and J dropped 13 bases, with 24 bases sitting between them. The CDR3, as DNA: TGTGCCTGGAGGGCTCGGGGGCTACACCCCGGAGGACTGTTTTTT. Protein: CAWRARGLHPGGLFF. The full variable domain, its missing parts supplied by reference TRBV30 and TRBJ1-4, is SQTIHQWPATLVQPVGSPLSLECTVEGTSNPNLYWYRQAAGRGLQLLFYSVGIGQISSEVPQNLSASRPQDRQFILSSKKLLLSDSGFYLCAWRARGLHPGGLFFGSGTQLSVL.

This clone was seen only once. The rearrangement uses TRBV9 and TRBJ2-3, with D maybe TRBD2 (5 bases). The V gene's germline CDR1 is SGDLS and CDR2 YYNGEE. The CDR3 runs to 15 residues. V was clipped by 0 bases and J by 5 bases, with 13 bases between them. In DNA form, the CDR3 reads TGTGCCAGCAGCGTAGGGTCTGCGGGTATAGATACGCAGTATTTT. This codes for CASSVGSAGIDTQYF.

The gene calls are TRBV2 and TRBJ2-5; 7 bases line up with TRBD1. Trimming took 7 bases from V and 5 from J; bases not matched to a gene: 7. From germline, CDR1 is SNHLY and CDR2 FYNNEI. The length of the CDR3 is 13 residues. The CDR3 DNA is TGTGCCAGCACCGAGAGGGGGCTGGAGACCCAGTACTTC. Its translation: CASTERGLETQYF.

This chain connects TRBV6-5 to TRBJ1-1, with no clear D. Per germline, CDR1 MNHEY and CDR2 SVGAGI. V lost 2 bases to trimming and J lost 11 bases, with 12 bases between them. The CDR3 totals 12 residues. The CDR3 DNA follows: TGTGCCAGCAGTTACGTCGGGGTTCAGGCTTTCTTT. It is translated as CASSYVGVQAFF.

This clone was found a few times. The sample has other DNA sequences that encode this CDR3 too. The chain recombines TRBV27 with TRBJ2-1, with D possibly TRBD1 on 5 matching bases. The CDR3 sequence is 12 residues long. From germline, CDR1 is MNHEY and CDR2 SMNVEV (reference sequence). V lost 6 bases to trimming and J lost 8 bases, with 11 bases between them. This chain's CDR3 is CASSLLGDEQFF. CDR3 nucleotides: TGTGCCAGCAGCCTTCTAGGGGATGAGCAGTTCTTC.

A single count supports this clone. The chain recombines TRBV5-5 with TRBJ2-7; D is unclear. The CDR3 length is 13 residues. Trimming removed 0 bases at V and 6 bases at J, with 10 bases between. The V gene's germline CDR1 is SGHKS and CDR2 YYEKEE (reference sequence). CDR3: CASSLVTPSEQYF. The CDR3 region has the DNA TGTGCCAGCAGCTTGGTTACCCCATCCGAGCAGTACTTC.

The rearrangement uses TRBV27 and TRBJ2-7; D gene uncertain. The CDR3 runs to 12 residues. Germline V gene data show CDR1 as MNHEY and CDR2 as SMNVEV (reference sequence). Trimming left V 5 bases short and J 3 bases short, with 8 bases between. The CDR3 region has the DNA TGTGCCAGCAGTAAGAAGGGCTACGAGCAGTACTTC. It specifies CASSKKGYEQYF.

This chain uses TRBV4-1 with TRBJ2-7; 14 nucleotides match TRBD2. Germline V gene data show CDR1 as MGHRA and CDR2 as YSYEKL. J was trimmed by 0 bases and V by 0 bases; bases with no gene match: 10. This CDR3 is 20 amino acids long. In nucleotides, the CDR3 is TGCGCCAGCAGCCAAGACTCACCGGGACTAGCGGGAGAAATCTCCTACGAGCAGTACTTC. Protein sequence: CASSQDSPGLAGEISYEQYF.

The chain links TRBV7-9 to TRBJ2-1; 8 bases map to TRBD1. Trimming took 4 bases from V and 15 from J; bases not matched to a gene: 11. This CDR3 has 13 amino acids. Germline V lookup: CDR1 SEHNR, CDR2 FQNEAQ (reference sequence). The CDR3 nucleotides are TGTGCCAGCAGCTCTCCTTTGACAGGGGCTCCGTTCTTC. It yields the protein CASSSPLTGAPFF.

The chain employs TRBV5-8 and TRBJ1-4; D possibly corresponds to TRBD1 (6 bases). The CDR3 consists of 16 residues. V was pared by 0 bases and J by 3 bases, with 12 bases between. Germline V gives CDR1 SGHTS, CDR2 YDEGEE. The CDR3: CASSLAAGGPNEKLFF. In DNA, the CDR3 is TGTGCCAGCAGCTTGGCCGCGGGGGGCCCTAATGAAAAACTGTTTTTT.

This clone came up once. The rearrangement joins TRBV7-9 to TRBJ2-1; D is possibly TRBD1 (6 bases). Per germline, CDR1 SEHNR and CDR2 FQNEAQ (reference sequence). The CDR3 is 15 amino acids. V gave up 5 bases and J gave up 1 base, with 12 bases separating them. The CDR3: CASSDRTVSYNEQFF. CDR3 DNA: TGTGCCAGCAGCGACCGGACAGTTTCCTACAATGAGCAGTTCTTC.

As regards this clone: Within the sample, other DNA sequences also encode this same CDR3. The chain joins TRBV6-5 to TRBJ2-7, with D tentatively TRBD2 (6 bases). V gave up 2 bases and J gave up 0 bases, with 8 bases separating them. This CDR3 contains 14 residues. The germline V gene encodes CDR1 MNHEY and CDR2 SVGAGI. Here the CDR3 DNA reads TGTGCCAGCAGTTACGGCGGGACCTCCTACGAGCAGTACTTC. Translated, it gives CASSYGGTSYEQYF.

The V and J genes are TRBV11-2 and TRBJ1-1; a weak D match, TRBD1 (5 bases). This CDR3 contains 13 residues. Germline-derived CDR1 and CDR2 are SGHAT and FQNNGV. Trimming removed 5 bases at V and 0 bases at J, with 7 bases between. CDR3 DNA: TGTGCCAGCAGCCCGGGGGTGAACACTGAAGCTTTCTTT. It yields the protein CASSPGVNTEAFF.